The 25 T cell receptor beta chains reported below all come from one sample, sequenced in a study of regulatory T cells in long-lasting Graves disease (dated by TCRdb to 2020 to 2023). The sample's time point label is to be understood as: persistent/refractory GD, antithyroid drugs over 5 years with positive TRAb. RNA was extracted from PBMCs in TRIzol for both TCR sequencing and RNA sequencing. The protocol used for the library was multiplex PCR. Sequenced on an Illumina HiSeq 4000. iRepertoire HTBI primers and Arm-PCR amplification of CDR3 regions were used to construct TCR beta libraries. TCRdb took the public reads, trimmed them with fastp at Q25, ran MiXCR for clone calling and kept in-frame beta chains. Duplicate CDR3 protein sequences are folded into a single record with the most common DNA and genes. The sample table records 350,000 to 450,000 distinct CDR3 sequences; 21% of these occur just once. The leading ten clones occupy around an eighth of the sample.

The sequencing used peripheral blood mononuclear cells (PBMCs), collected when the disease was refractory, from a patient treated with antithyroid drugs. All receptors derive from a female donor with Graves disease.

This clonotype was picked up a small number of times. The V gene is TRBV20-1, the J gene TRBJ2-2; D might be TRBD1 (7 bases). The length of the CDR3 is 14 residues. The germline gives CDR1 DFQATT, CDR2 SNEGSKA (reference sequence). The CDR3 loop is CSAPPTGTTGELFF. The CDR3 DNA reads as TGCAGCGCCCCCCCGACAGGGACTACCGGGGAGCTGTTTTTT.

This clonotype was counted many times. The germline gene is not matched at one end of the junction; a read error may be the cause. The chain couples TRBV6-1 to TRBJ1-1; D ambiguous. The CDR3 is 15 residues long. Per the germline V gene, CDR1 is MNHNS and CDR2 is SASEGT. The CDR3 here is CASIETTDYNTEAFF. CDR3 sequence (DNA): TGTGCCAGCATTGAAACGACGGACTATAACACTGAAGCTTTCTTT.

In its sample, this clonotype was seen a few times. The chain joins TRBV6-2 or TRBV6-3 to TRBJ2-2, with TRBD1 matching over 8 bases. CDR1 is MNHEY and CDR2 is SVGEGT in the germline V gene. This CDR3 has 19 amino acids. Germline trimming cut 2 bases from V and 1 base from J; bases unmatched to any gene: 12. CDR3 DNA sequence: TGTGCCAGCAGTTACCCCGAGAGACAGGGGCTATTGAACACCGGGGAGCTGTTTTTT. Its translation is CASSYPERQGLLNTGELFF.

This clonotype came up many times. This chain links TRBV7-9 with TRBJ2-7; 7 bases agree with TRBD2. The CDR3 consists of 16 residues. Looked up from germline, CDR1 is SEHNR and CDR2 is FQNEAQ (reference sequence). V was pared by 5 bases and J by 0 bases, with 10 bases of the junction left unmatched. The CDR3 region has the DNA TGTGCCAGCAGCCCCTCCAGCGGGGCTAGCTCCTACGAGCAGTACTTC. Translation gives CASSPSSGASSYEQYF.

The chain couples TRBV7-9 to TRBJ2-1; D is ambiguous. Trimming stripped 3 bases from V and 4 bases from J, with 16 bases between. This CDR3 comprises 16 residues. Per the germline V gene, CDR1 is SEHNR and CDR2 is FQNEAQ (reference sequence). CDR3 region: CASSFSGRRRYNEQFF. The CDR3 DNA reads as TGTGCCAGCAGCTTTTCGGGTAGAAGAAGGTACAATGAGCAGTTCTTC.

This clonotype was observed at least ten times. In DNA, the CDR3 is TGTGCCACCGATCGGAGGATCTATGGCTACACCTTC. It encodes CATDRRIYGYTF. The rearrangement joins TRBV28 to TRBJ1-2; unclear D gene. Germline V gives CDR1 MDHEN, CDR2 SYDVKM. Trimming took 10 bases from V and 4 from J, leaving 13 bases between them. The CDR3 contains 12 residues.

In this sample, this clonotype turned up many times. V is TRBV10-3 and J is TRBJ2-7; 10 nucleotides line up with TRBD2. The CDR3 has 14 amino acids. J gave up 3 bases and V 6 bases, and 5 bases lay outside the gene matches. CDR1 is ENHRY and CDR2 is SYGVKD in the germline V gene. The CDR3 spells CAIRGTSEDYEQYF. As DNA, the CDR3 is TGTGCCATCAGAGGGACTAGCGAAGACTACGAGCAGTACTTC.

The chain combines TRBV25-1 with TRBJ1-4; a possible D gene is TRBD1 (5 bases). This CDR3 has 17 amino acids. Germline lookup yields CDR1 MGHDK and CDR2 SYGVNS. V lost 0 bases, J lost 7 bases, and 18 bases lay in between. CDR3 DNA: TGTGCCAGCAGTGAATACAGGGAGGACAAGTCGCGTGAAAAACTGTTTTTT. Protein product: CASSEYREDKSREKLFF.

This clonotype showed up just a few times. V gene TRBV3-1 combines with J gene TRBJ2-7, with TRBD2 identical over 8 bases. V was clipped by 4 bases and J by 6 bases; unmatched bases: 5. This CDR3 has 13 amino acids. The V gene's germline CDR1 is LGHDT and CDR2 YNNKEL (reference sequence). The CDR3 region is CASSPDGGAEQYF. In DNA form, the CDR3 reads TGTGCCAGCAGCCCCGACGGGGGGGCCGAGCAGTACTTC.

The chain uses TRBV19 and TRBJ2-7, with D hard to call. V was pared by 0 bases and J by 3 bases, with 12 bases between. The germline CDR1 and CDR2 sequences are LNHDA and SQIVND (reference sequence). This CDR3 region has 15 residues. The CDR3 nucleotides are TGTGCCAGTAGTATAGATGGCCTAGAAAACTACGAGCAGTACTTC. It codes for CASSIDGLENYEQYF.

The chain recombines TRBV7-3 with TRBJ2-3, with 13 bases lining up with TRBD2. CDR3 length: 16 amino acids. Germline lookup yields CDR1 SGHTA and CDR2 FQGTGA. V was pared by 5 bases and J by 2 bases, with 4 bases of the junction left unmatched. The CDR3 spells CASSAGTSGNTDTQYF. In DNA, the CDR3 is TGTGCCAGCAGCGCAGGGACTAGCGGGAACACAGATACGCAGTATTTT.

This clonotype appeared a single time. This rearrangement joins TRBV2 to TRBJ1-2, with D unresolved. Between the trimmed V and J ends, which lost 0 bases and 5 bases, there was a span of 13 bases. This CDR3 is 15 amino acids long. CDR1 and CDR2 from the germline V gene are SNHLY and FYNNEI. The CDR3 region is CASSEALGQSYGYTF. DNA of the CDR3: TGTGCCAGCAGTGAAGCGCTCGGGCAGAGTTATGGCTACACCTTC.

The CDR3 nucleotides are TGCGCCAGCACTGGGGAGTATAACGGGGAGCTGTTTTTT. This translates into CASTGEYNGELFF. This rearrangement joins TRBV4-1 to TRBJ2-2; TRBD2 might be the D (5 bases). The CDR3 length is 13 residues. CDR1 is MGHRA, CDR2 YSYEKL, per germline. Trimming removed 7 bases from V and 7 bases from J, with 13 bases in between.

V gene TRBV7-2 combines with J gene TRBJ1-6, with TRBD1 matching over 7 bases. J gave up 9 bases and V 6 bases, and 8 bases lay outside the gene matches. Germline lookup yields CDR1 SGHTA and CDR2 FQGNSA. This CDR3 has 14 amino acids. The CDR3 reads CASRLQGSSSPLHF. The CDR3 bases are TGTGCCAGCAGGTTACAGGGGTCGAGTTCACCCCTCCACTTT.

The DNA of the CDR3 is TGCGCCAGCAGCCAAGATCGGACTAGCGGGAGCTACGAGCAGTACTTC. Translating gives CASSQDRTSGSYEQYF. This chain uses TRBV4-1 with TRBJ2-7, with TRBD2 matching 13 bases. With V trimmed by 0 bases and J by 3 bases, 2 bases remained unmatched. From germline, CDR1 is MGHRA and CDR2 YSYEKL. This CDR3 is built from 16 residues.

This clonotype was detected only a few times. The CDR3 sequence: CASSFGTANQPQHF. In DNA form, the CDR3 reads TGCGCCAGCAGCTTTGGCACGGCTAATCAGCCCCAGCATTTT. This rearrangement joins TRBV5-1 to TRBJ1-5; D is ambiguous. The CDR3 is made up of 14 amino acids. V was cut by 2 bases and J by 4 bases, with 10 bases left in between. CDR1 and CDR2 (germline): SGHRS, YFSETQ.

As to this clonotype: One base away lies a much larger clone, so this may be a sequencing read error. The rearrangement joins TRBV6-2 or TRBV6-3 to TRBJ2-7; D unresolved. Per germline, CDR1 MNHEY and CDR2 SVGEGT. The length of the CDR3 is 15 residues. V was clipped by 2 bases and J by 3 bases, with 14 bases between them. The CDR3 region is CASSYTLDRNYEQYF. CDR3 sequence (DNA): TGTGCCAGCAGTTACACGCTAGACCGAAACTACGAGCAGTACTTC.

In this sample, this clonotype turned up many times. CDR3 amino acids: CASSLSPEPEAFF. The CDR3 DNA follows: TGTGCCAGCAGTTTATCCCCCGAACCTGAAGCTTTCTTT. The genes are TRBV28 and TRBJ1-1; D is unclear. CDR3 size: 13 residues. V shed 1 base and J shed 6 bases, with 9 bases lying between them. CDR1 is MDHEN, CDR2 SYDVKM, per germline.

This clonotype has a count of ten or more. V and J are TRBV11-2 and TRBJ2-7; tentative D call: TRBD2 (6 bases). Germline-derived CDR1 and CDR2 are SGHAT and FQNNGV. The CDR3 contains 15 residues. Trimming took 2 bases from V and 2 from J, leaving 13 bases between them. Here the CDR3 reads CASSLSGTYPYEQYF. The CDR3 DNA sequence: TGTGCCAGCAGCTTATCCGGGACTTATCCCTACGAGCAGTACTTC.

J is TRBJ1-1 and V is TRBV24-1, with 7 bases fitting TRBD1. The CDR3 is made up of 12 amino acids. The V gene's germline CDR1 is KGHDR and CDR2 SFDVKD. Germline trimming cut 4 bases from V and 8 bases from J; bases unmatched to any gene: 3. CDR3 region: CATSETQGEAFF. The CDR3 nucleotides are TGTGCCACCAGTGAGACACAGGGGGAAGCTTTCTTT.

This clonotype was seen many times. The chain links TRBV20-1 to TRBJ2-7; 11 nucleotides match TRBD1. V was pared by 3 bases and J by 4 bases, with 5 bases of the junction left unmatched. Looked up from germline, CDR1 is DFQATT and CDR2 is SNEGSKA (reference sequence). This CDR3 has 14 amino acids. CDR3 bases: TGCAGTGCTAGCCCCGGACAGGGGGCGTACGAGCAGTACTTC. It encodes CSASPGQGAYEQYF.

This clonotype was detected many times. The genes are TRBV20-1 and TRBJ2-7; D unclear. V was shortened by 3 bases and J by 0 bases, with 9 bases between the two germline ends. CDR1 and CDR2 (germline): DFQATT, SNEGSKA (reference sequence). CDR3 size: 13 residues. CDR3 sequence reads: CSARISFSYEQYF. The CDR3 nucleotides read TGCAGTGCTAGGATCAGCTTCTCCTACGAGCAGTACTTC.

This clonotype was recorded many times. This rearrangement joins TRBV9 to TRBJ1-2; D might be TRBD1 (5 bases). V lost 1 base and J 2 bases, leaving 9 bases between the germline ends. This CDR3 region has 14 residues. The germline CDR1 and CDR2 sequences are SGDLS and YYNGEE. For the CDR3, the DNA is TGTGCCAGCAGCGTATCACAGGTCAACTATGGCTACACCTTC. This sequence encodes CASSVSQVNYGYTF.

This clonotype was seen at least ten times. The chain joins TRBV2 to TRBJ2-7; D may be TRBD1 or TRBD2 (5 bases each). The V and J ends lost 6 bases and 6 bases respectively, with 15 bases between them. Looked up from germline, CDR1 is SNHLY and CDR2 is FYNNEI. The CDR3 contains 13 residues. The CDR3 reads CASRPGTAGEQYF. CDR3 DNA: TGTGCCAGCAGACCCGGGACGGCCGGCGAGCAGTACTTC.

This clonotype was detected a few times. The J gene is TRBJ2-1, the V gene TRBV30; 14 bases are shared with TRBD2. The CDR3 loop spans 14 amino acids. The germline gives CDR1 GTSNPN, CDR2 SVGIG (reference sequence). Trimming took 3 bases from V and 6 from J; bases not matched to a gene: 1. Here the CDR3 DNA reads TGTGCCTGGAGGGGACTAGCGGGAGTCAATGAGCAGTTCTTC. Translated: CAWRGLAGVNEQFF.